This passage covers 12 T cell receptor beta chains from one sample sequenced in a study of T cells in Graves' hyperthyroidism and ophthalmopathy. Using RNA transcripts as the source, TCR beta CDR3 regions were amplified. HTBI primers drove first-round RT-PCR of the TCR CDR3. In TCRdb, the multiplex PCR reads were re-called with MiXCR into one record per CDR3 protein. The sample carries about 480,000 distinct CDR3 sequences, around 15% recorded once. Specimen: blood. The source of these receptors is a woman in her late teens or twenties with Graves' hyperthyroidism.

This clonotype was observed many times. The gene calls are TRBV12-3 or TRBV12-4 and TRBJ2-1, with unresolved D. Trimming cost V 6 bases and J 3 bases, with 6 bases left between them. This CDR3 has 12 amino acids. CDR3 DNA sequence: TGTGCCAGCAGGCACAACTACAATGAGCAGTTCTTC. Protein: CASRHNYNEQFF.

The gene calls are TRBV20-1 and TRBJ1-2, with D unresolved. The CDR3 length is 12 residues. Trimming left V 1 base short and J 3 bases short, with 6 bases between. Germline assignment: CDR1 DFQATT and CDR2 SNEGSKA (reference sequence). CDR3 sequence (DNA): TGCAGTGCTAGAGGTGGAGACTATGGCTACACCTTC. It specifies CSARGGDYGYTF.

In this sample, this clonotype turned up many times. This chain links TRBV6-2 or TRBV6-3 with TRBJ2-7; 11 bases agree with TRBD2. The V and J ends lost 5 bases and 0 bases, in that order; junction bases with no gene match: 12. Germline CDR1 and CDR2: MNHEY and SVGEGT. This CDR3 is 18 amino acids long. CDR3 sequence (DNA): TGTGCCAGCAGTCACCGTCTAGCGGGAGGACAAAGCTCCTACGAGCAGTACGTC. It encodes CASSHRLAGGQSSYEQYV.

This clonotype was seen ten or more times. The chain employs TRBV19 and TRBJ2-1; TRBD2 aligns across 8 bases. The CDR3 loop spans 14 amino acids. The germline gives CDR1 LNHDA, CDR2 SQIVND (reference sequence). Trimming cost V 10 bases and J 8 bases; bases outside gene matches: 13. In DNA, the CDR3 is TGTGCCACCGGGGGGGGCAGGGCGCTCGATGAGCAGTTCTTC. It encodes CATGGGRALDEQFF. The variable domain in full, with the rest retrieved from reference TRBV19 and TRBJ2-1, is DGGITQSPKYLFRKEGQNVTLSCEQNLNHDAMYWYRQDPGQGLRLIYYSQIVNDFQKGDIAEGYSVSREKKESFPLTVTSAQKNPTAFYLCATGGGRALDEQFFGPGTRLTVL.

This clonotype showed up just once. A read error may be the cause here, since a much bigger clone is one base away. The V call is TRBV13, the J call TRBJ2-7, with TRBD2 as a possible D gene (7 bases). V lost 2 bases, J lost 3 bases, and 29 bases lay in between. Germline loops: CDR1 PRHDT, CDR2 FYEKMQ (reference sequence). This CDR3 has 20 amino acids. For the CDR3, the DNA is TGTGCCAGCAGCTTACGGCATAAATCGGGGGCTAGCGGAGCTCGCTACGAGCAGTACTTC. It codes for CASSLRHKSGASGARYEQYF. Looking up the rest from reference TRBV13 and TRBJ2-7 gives the full variable domain: AAGVIQSPRHLIKEKRETATLKCYPIPRHDTVYWYQQGPGQDPQFLISFYEKMQSDKGSIPDRFSAQQFSDYHSELNMSSLELGDSALYFCASSLRHKSGASGARYEQYFGPGTRLTVT.

The chain recombines TRBV5-5 with TRBJ1-1; D gene uncertain. Germline CDR1 SGHKS, CDR2 YYEKEE (reference sequence). Trimming removed 0 bases from V and 0 bases from J, with 9 bases in between. CDR3 size: 15 residues. CDR3 amino acids: CASSLEARMNTEAFF. The CDR3 DNA follows: TGTGCCAGCAGCTTGGAGGCCCGGATGAACACTGAAGCTTTCTTT.

Many counts were recorded for this clonotype. V gene TRBV4-1 combines with J gene TRBJ2-5; the match to TRBD2 covers 10 bases. CDR1 and CDR2 (germline): MGHRA, YSYEKL. The ends lost 1 base at V and 5 bases at J; junction bases unmatched: 10. The CDR3 totals 17 residues. Here the CDR3 reads CASSQVGEREGPETQYF. CDR3 bases: TGCGCCAGCAGCCAAGTGGGGGAGCGGGAGGGCCCTGAGACCCAGTACTTC.

This clonotype was detected a few times. The chain uses TRBV20-1 and TRBJ2-1, with 11 positions matching TRBD2. Germline lookup yields CDR1 DFQATT and CDR2 SNEGSKA (reference sequence). The CDR3 is 19 residues long. V was pared by 6 bases and J by 7 bases, with 23 bases of the junction left unmatched. The CDR3 DNA reads as TGCAGTGCCAATGGTCCTGGGACTAGCGGAGGGGGACTGGGTAATGAGCAGTTCTTC. Translation gives CSANGPGTSGGGLGNEQFF.

This clonotype turned up a few times. The chain couples TRBV9 to TRBJ2-3; 11 bases agree with TRBD1. In germline, CDR1 is SGDLS, CDR2 YYNGEE. J gave up 5 bases and V 4 bases, and 3 bases lay outside the gene matches. The CDR3 has 14 residues. CDR3 region: CASSTGTGGDTQYF. The DNA for the CDR3 is TGTGCCAGCAGCACAGGGACAGGGGGAGATACGCAGTATTTT.

The V gene is TRBV6-2 or TRBV6-3, the J gene TRBJ1-5, with a possible D match to TRBD1 (6 bases). Germline assignment: CDR1 MNHEY and CDR2 SVGEGT. CDR3 length: 17 residues. V was cut by 7 bases and J by 2 bases, with 21 bases left in between. CDR3 sequence (DNA): TGTGCCAGCACTCAAACGCGCGGGGGCAGGGGCAATCAGCCCCAGCATTTT. Translation gives CASTQTRGGRGNQPQHF.

This clonotype was seen at least ten times. The rearrangement uses TRBV14 and TRBJ1-2; 9 positions match TRBD1. V trimming: 5 bases; J trimming: 4 bases; junction bases outside the gene matches: 11. The germline V gene encodes CDR1 SGHDN and CDR2 FVKESK. There are 16 residues in the CDR3. The CDR3 nucleotides read TGTGCCAGCAGCTCAATTAGCCGGGACAGGGCCTATGGCTACACCTTC. This encodes CASSSISRDRAYGYTF.

This clonotype was seen repeatedly, ten times or more. The chain combines TRBV5-4 with TRBJ2-1; TRBD2 aligns across 15 bases. CDR3 size: 16 residues. The germline V gene has CDR1 SGHNT and CDR2 YYREEE (reference sequence). The trim removed 0 bases at V and 8 bases at J, leaving 3 bases unmatched. DNA for the CDR3: TGTGCCAGCAGCTTGGGGACTAGCGGGAGGGCCCATGAGCAGTTCTTC. It codes for CASSLGTSGRAHEQFF.